The 25 T cell receptor beta chains in this list originate from one sample, sequenced in a study of cytomegalovirus exposure and HLA in healthy donors. Researchers ran the PCR with 60 Vbeta and 13 Jbeta primers. Generated by immunoSEQ multiplex PCR, the TCRdb table keeps only in-frame clones and is missing some. The table records under 110,000 clones, more than 60% of them present only once. The sequenced material came from PBMCs. The source is a man between 60 and 75 years old in good health and CMV-seronegative.

V gene TRBV12-5 combines with J gene TRBJ1-1; D uncertain. Trimming took off 3 bases at V and 1 base at J, with 6 bases between the two ends. The CDR3 covers 13 residues. Germline V gene lookup returns CDR1 LGHNT and CDR2 FRNRAP. The chain's CDR3 is CASGFRSNTEAFF. In DNA, the CDR3 is TGTGCTAGTGGTTTCAGATCGAACACTGAAGCTTTCTTT.

This clone was detected once. The rearrangement joins TRBV5-4 to TRBJ2-3, with 8 bases matching TRBD2. The V gene's germline CDR1 is SGHNT and CDR2 YYREEE (reference sequence). Losses at the gene ends were 4 bases for V and 2 bases for J; bases not matched to a gene: 3. The CDR3 is 14 residues long. The CDR3 DNA sequence: TGTGCCAGCAGCATCGGACTAGCCACAGATACGCAGTATTTT. This encodes CASSIGLATDTQYF.

This clone occurred once. The V and J genes are TRBV5-4 and TRBJ2-2; 8 bases line up with TRBD2. CDR1 and CDR2 from the germline V gene are SGHNT and YYREEE (reference sequence). The CDR3 runs 16 residues. V was pared by 0 bases and J by 5 bases, with 6 bases of the junction left unmatched. The CDR3 loop is CASSLGGAGVTGELFF. In nucleotides, the CDR3 is TGTGCCAGCAGCTTGGGCGGAGCGGGGGTGACCGGGGAGCTGTTTTTT.

J is TRBJ1-3 and V is TRBV7-9; D gene unclear. Germline CDR1 SEHNR, CDR2 FQNEAQ (reference sequence). This CDR3 has 16 amino acids. Trimming pared 1 base from V and 0 bases from J, leaving 10 bases between. The CDR3 spells CASSLVAISSGNTIYF. The CDR3 DNA sequence: TGTGCCAGCAGCTTAGTTGCGATATCCTCTGGAAACACCATATATTTT.

The V and J genes are TRBV18 and TRBJ1-5; D remains unclear. V gave up 2 bases and J gave up 1 base, with 6 bases separating them. Germline CDR1 KGHSH, CDR2 LQKENI. The CDR3 extends over 14 amino acids. The CDR3 DNA follows: TGTGCCAGCTCACCAGACTACAGCAATCAGCCCCAGCATTTT. Translation gives CASSPDYSNQPQHF.

The gene calls are TRBV28 and TRBJ2-3; TRBD1 matches at 12 bases. The CDR3 runs 14 residues. J lost 7 bases, V lost 6 bases, and 5 bases had no gene match. Per germline, CDR1 MDHEN and CDR2 SYDVKM. As DNA, the CDR3 is TGTGCCAGCAGGGGACAGGGGGCAATAAATACGCAGTATTTT. Translation: CASRGQGAINTQYF.

The genes are TRBV4-2 and TRBJ2-2, with 9 bases aligning to TRBD2. This CDR3 has 18 amino acids. Germline CDR1 reads LGHNA; CDR2 reads YNFKEQ. Trimming cost V 4 bases and J 5 bases; bases outside gene matches: 14. The CDR3 region has the DNA TGTGCCAGCAGCCCCCTCGGCGGTTCGCGGGGGGGGACCGGGGAGCTGTTTTTT. Residues: CASSPLGGSRGGTGELFF.

The genes are TRBV6-5 and TRBJ1-6, with D tentatively TRBD1 (5 bases). The germline V and J ends were trimmed by 0 bases and 9 bases, with 15 bases remaining between them. Germline V CDR1 and CDR2: MNHEY, SVGAGI. CDR3 length equals 16 residues. The DNA of the CDR3 is TGTGCCAGCAGTTACTCGCCAGGGAATATCCGTTCACCCCTCCACTTT. The encoded protein is CASSYSPGNIRSPLHF.

The chain uses TRBV9 and TRBJ1-2; D is possibly TRBD1 (5 bases). CDR3 size: 17 residues. The V and J ends lost 5 bases and 6 bases respectively, with 26 bases between them. Germline V gives CDR1 SGDLS, CDR2 YYNGEE. The CDR3 region is CASSPRRVGGVANGYTF. The CDR3 region has the DNA TGTGCCAGCAGTCCTAGGCGGGTGGGAGGGGTGGCTAATGGCTACACCTTC.

The rearrangement links TRBV30 to TRBJ2-7, with a possible D match to TRBD2 (6 bases). Germline CDR1 and CDR2: GTSNPN and SVGIG (reference sequence). V was clipped by 0 bases and J by 6 bases, with 24 bases between them. The CDR3 is made up of 17 amino acids. CDR3 DNA: TGTGCCTGGAGTGTAAGTTTGGAGGGTAGAGTGAGGGGCGAGCAGTACTTC. Translated: CAWSVSLEGRVRGEQYF.

The chain joins TRBV19 to TRBJ2-5; 10 bases fit TRBD1. Germline loops: CDR1 LNHDA, CDR2 SQIVND (reference sequence). The CDR3 spans 16 residues. The V and J ends lost 5 bases and 4 bases, in that order; junction bases with no gene match: 10. CDR3 sequence: CASSADRGRGGETQYF. CDR3 nucleotide sequence: TGTGCCAGTAGTGCCGACAGGGGGCGAGGAGGAGAGACCCAGTACTTC.

The CDR3 is CASSQINQPQHF. DNA for the CDR3: TGTGCCAGCAGTCAGATCAATCAGCCCCAGCATTTT. This sequence joins TRBV28 and TRBJ1-5; no reliable D call. Germline assignment: CDR1 MDHEN and CDR2 SYDVKM. The ends were cut back, 5 bases at V and 3 bases at J, with 5 bases in the middle. There are 12 residues in the CDR3. The full variable domain, its missing parts supplied by reference TRBV28 and TRBJ1-5, is DVKVTQSSRYLVKRTGEKVFLECVQDMDHENMFWYRQDPGLGLRLIYFSYDVKMKEKGDIPEGYSVSREKKERFSLILESASTNQTSMYLCASSQINQPQHFGDGTRLSIL.

The chain has TRBV7-2 and TRBJ1-1, with 7 bases aligning to TRBD1. Trimming cost V 5 bases and J 4 bases; bases outside gene matches: 10. Germline-derived CDR1 and CDR2 are SGHTA and FQGNSA. The CDR3 runs to 15 residues. CDR3 sequence reads: CASSPRQGGFTEAFF. DNA for the CDR3: TGTGCCAGCAGCCCCCGACAGGGAGGTTTCACTGAAGCTTTCTTT.

The V and J genes are TRBV7-9 and TRBJ2-6; the D gene is possibly TRBD1 (6 bases). Trimming left V 6 bases short and J 2 bases short, with 20 bases between. Germline CDR1 is SEHNR and CDR2 is FQNEAQ (reference sequence). This CDR3 has 18 amino acids. The CDR3: CASSISSRGAAGANVLTF. Written as DNA, the CDR3 is TGTGCCAGCAGTATAAGTTCCAGGGGCGCTGCTGGGGCCAACGTCCTGACTTTC.

The CDR3 DNA sequence: TGTGCCTGGAGTGATGGGACTAACACTGAAGCTTTCTTT. This gives the protein CAWSDGTNTEAFF. The chain carries TRBV30 and TRBJ1-1; a weak D match, TRBD1 (5 bases). Germline CDR1 GTSNPN, CDR2 SVGIG (reference sequence). The CDR3 runs to 13 residues. V dropped 1 base and J dropped 2 bases, with 8 bases sitting between them.

The chain combines TRBV9 with TRBJ2-5, with TRBD2 as a possible D gene (5 bases). Trimming took off 2 bases at V and 3 bases at J, with 11 bases between the two ends. Per germline, CDR1 SGDLS and CDR2 YYNGEE. The CDR3 has 14 amino acids. Here the CDR3 DNA reads TGTGCCAGCAGCGTGAGAGAGGGTGAAGAGACCCAGTACTTC. Residues: CASSVREGEETQYF.

The J gene is TRBJ1-2, the V gene TRBV19, with TRBD1 identical over 7 bases. Germline V gives CDR1 LNHDA, CDR2 SQIVND (reference sequence). CDR3 size: 16 residues. With 6 bases clipped from V and 4 bases from J, the junction kept 14 bases outside the gene matches. The DNA for the CDR3 is TGTGCCAGTAGGGTCCGGGGACAGCGAGATTTCTATGGCTACACCTTC. Amino acid sequence: CASRVRGQRDFYGYTF.

This chain links TRBV4-1 with TRBJ1-6; D call uncertain. Trimming left V 1 base short and J 0 bases short, with 13 bases between. The CDR3 contains 18 residues. Germline loops: CDR1 MGHRA, CDR2 YSYEKL. In DNA, the CDR3 is TGCGCCAGCAGCCAAGTACTTTGGTTAAGCTCCTATAATTCACCCCTCCACTTT. It is translated as CASSQVLWLSSYNSPLHF.

This clone was detected a few times. The gene calls are TRBV5-1 and TRBJ2-7, with 13 bases matching TRBD2. The J segment lost 8 bases and the V segment lost 4 bases, leaving 9 bases of the junction unmatched. The CDR3 length is 15 residues. Germline V gene lookup returns CDR1 SGHRS and CDR2 YFSETQ. CDR3 DNA sequence: TGCGCCAGCAGCCAAGGGACTAGCGGGGCCTCGCAGCAGTACTTC. Protein: CASSQGTSGASQQYF.

The J gene is TRBJ1-1, the V gene TRBV7-8; the D gene is possibly TRBD1 (5 bases). This CDR3 is 13 amino acids long. With 5 bases removed from V and 3 bases from J, the gap between germline ends came to 10 bases. Germline loops: CDR1 SGHVS, CDR2 FQNEAQ. The CDR3 region has the DNA TGTGCCAGCAGCATCAGGGAGGACACTGAAGCTTTCTTT. The encoded protein is CASSIREDTEAFF.

The chain is built from TRBV5-1 and TRBJ2-1, with D perhaps matching TRBD2 (6 bases). The ends were cut back, 4 bases at V and 6 bases at J, with 14 bases in the middle. The CDR3 is 14 residues long. Germline V gene lookup returns CDR1 SGHRS and CDR2 YFSETQ. The CDR3 reads CASSELVAVNEQFF. For the CDR3, the DNA is TGCGCCAGCAGCGAGCTGGTAGCGGTCAATGAGCAGTTCTTC.

Written as DNA, the CDR3 is TGTGCCAGCAGCTTGTTAGGGGGTTGGATGAACACTGAAGCTTTCTTT. Translated, it gives CASSLLGGWMNTEAFF. The chain couples TRBV7-9 to TRBJ1-1; perhaps TRBD1 as D (6 bases). V was pared by 3 bases and J by 0 bases, with 14 bases between. Germline lookup yields CDR1 SEHNR and CDR2 FQNEAQ (reference sequence). CDR3 length: 16 residues.

V and J are TRBV6-1 and TRBJ2-7; 10 positions match TRBD1. J gave up 4 bases and V 5 bases, and 8 bases lay outside the gene matches. Germline V gives CDR1 MNHNS, CDR2 SASEGT. CDR3 length: 15 amino acids. The CDR3 sequence is CASSPDRGRAYEQYF. The DNA for the CDR3 is TGTGCCAGCAGTCCAGACAGGGGGCGCGCATACGAGCAGTACTTC.

The chain is built from TRBV4-2 and TRBJ2-2; a weak D match, TRBD1 (5 bases). CDR1 LGHNA and CDR2 YNFKEQ come from the germline V gene. The CDR3 spans 13 residues. V lost 4 bases and J lost 7, with 10 bases in between. This CDR3 reads CASSPRVDGELFF. CDR3 nucleotides: TGTGCCAGCAGCCCCAGGGTAGACGGGGAGCTGTTTTTT.

The chain joins TRBV6-5 to TRBJ2-5; D is possibly TRBD1 (6 bases). The CDR3 consists of 14 residues. Trimming shortened V by 6 bases and J by 4 bases, and 15 bases separated the two germline ends. CDR1 and CDR2 (germline): MNHEY, SVGAGI. DNA of the CDR3: TGTGCCAGCAGCGAAGCCGGGACAAGAGAGACCCAGTACTTC. Amino acid sequence: CASSEAGTRETQYF.